This TCR beta chain emerged from a study of blood T cell repertoires in COVID-19. Study-wide background: Whether acute or convalescent, the COVID-19 samples came from the United States, Italy and Spain. PBMCs, B-cell-depleted T cells, or T cells provided the cDNA or gDNA that made up the material.

The germline V and J ends were trimmed by 6 bases and 2 bases, with 7 bases remaining between them. The CDR3 covers 12 residues. Germline V gene data show CDR1 as SGHNT and CDR2 as YENEEA. As processed by the authors: Using reference gene primer amplification, nucleated cell counts were estimated. The table came from immunoSEQ multiplex PCR; TCRdb's copy has only in-frame clones and leaves some out. Clone size and V and J calls were adopted from that table, with D and trimming inferred from the DNA. Of about 260,000 clones detected, about four fifths appear once; the ten largest clones hold more than 1.5%.

This chain uses TRBV11-3 with TRBJ1-1; D gene unclear. Sequences were obtained from peripheral blood. This receptor was obtained from a woman in her thirties or forties who had recovered from COVID-19. CDR3 nucleotide sequence: TGTGCCAGCAGACTAATAAACACTGAAGCTTTCTTT. This sequence encodes CASRLINTEAFF.